The clone carrying this T cell receptor (beta chain) was counted between two and nine times. Per the germline V gene, CDR1 is SGHRS and CDR2 is YFSETQ. CDR3 size: 15 residues. The junction had 7 bases not matched to a gene; V was cut back by 1 base and J by 6 bases. The sample belongs to a study of blood T cells in healthy people across ages. Looking at the study overall: With template switching, about one barcoded beta molecule was captured per two T cells.

Next came a second PCR, run for about 6 to 12 cycles, which used a sample-barcoded 5' primer along with a J-beta primer mix. TCRdb re-derived calls from the 5' RACE reads in MiXCR, one entry per CDR3 protein. The table shows fewer than 800,000 distinct CDR3 sequences, with roughly 30% occurring only once. The specimen sequenced was blood. This TCR derives from a woman of 80 years or more in good health. The chain links TRBV5-1 to TRBJ2-1, with 7 positions matching TRBD2. Here the CDR3 DNA reads TGCGCCAGCAGCTTGTCGTCTAGCGGCGTCAATGAGCAGTTCTTC. This codes for CASSLSSSGVNEQFF.